A single sample gave rise to the 8 T cell receptor beta chains below, sequenced in a study of control samples from healthy donors and cancer patients (dated by TCRdb to 2018 to 2021). Library generation was performed with the immunoSEQ multiplex PCR assay. Drawn from immuneACCESS, this table holds only the in-frame rearrangements with V and J called that TCRdb kept. Clones are partly lost; checked studies trace under half to an unresolved V gene and leave the rest unexplained. In this sample the table shows about 110,000 clones, approximately 90% of which occur a single time. 17% of the sample is held by the ten biggest clonotypes. Sequenced sample: blood. These receptor sequences come from a woman in her forties or fifties in good health.

The chain links TRBV4-2 to TRBJ1-2; the D gene is possibly TRBD1 (6 bases). The ends were cut back, 0 bases at V and 4 bases at J, with 12 bases in the middle. The CDR3 totals 15 residues. The germline gives CDR1 LGHNA, CDR2 YNFKEQ. The DNA of the CDR3 is TGTGCCAGCAGCCAAGAGGTAGGGGGTCTCTATGGCTACACCTTC. Protein sequence: CASSQEVGGLYGYTF.

The V and J genes are TRBV2 and TRBJ2-3, with 10 bases identical to TRBD2. The junction had 4 bases not matched to a gene; V was cut back by 8 bases and J by 2 bases. The CDR3 sequence is 14 residues long. CDR1 is SNHLY, CDR2 FYNNEI, per germline. CDR3 sequence (DNA): TGTGCCAGCGGTCTAGCGGGAGTCACAGATACGCAGTATTTT. The encoded protein is CASGLAGVTDTQYF.

The genes are TRBV6-5 and TRBJ2-2; D is unresolved. The V and J ends lost 4 bases and 4 bases respectively, with 10 bases between them. The CDR3 loop spans 14 amino acids. CDR1 and CDR2 from the germline V gene are MNHEY and SVGAGI. In nucleotides, the CDR3 is TGTGCCAGCAGTTTCAGCCTCGGCACCGGGGAGCTGTTTTTT. Translated, it gives CASSFSLGTGELFF.

V usage is TRBV19 and J usage is TRBJ1-2; the match to TRBD1 covers 11 bases. Germline CDR1 is LNHDA and CDR2 is SQIVND (reference sequence). V lost 9 bases to trimming and J lost 4 bases; unmatched junction nucleotides: 10. The CDR3 is made up of 15 amino acids. The CDR3 region is CASTRWGTGGYGYTF. In DNA, the CDR3 is TGTGCCAGCACCCGCTGGGGGACAGGGGGCTATGGCTACACCTTC.

The chain links TRBV11-3 to TRBJ2-4; D possibly matches TRBD1 or TRBD2 (5 bases each). Germline V gene sequence: CDR1 SGHNT, CDR2 YENEEA. CDR3 length: 16 residues. Trimming stripped 4 bases from V and 9 bases from J, with 22 bases between. CDR3 DNA sequence: TGTGCCAGCAGCTCTCCTACAGGTTCCCGAGGAGGCATTCAGTACTTC. It codes for CASSSPTGSRGGIQYF.

This clone occurred once. The chain has TRBV6-5 and TRBJ2-7, with D maybe TRBD1 (6 bases). Deletions cut 6 bases from V and 2 bases from J, with 11 bases between. This CDR3 contains 13 residues. Germline CDR1 reads MNHEY; CDR2 reads SVGAGI. CDR3 loop: CASRQGPTYEQYV. DNA for the CDR3: TGTGCCAGCAGGCAGGGGCCGACCTACGAGCAGTACGTC.

The V gene is TRBV7-2, the J gene TRBJ2-7; 12 positions agree with TRBD2. CDR1 is SGHTA, CDR2 FQGNSA, per germline. The CDR3 runs 19 residues. J gave up 2 bases and V 1 base, and 12 bases lay outside the gene matches. The CDR3 nucleotides read TGTGCCAGCAGCTTAGACCTAGCGGGAGGGCCTTTTCCCCCCTACGAGCAGTACGTC. Translated, it gives CASSLDLAGGPFPPYEQYV.

This clone was picked up one time. The chain employs TRBV3-1 (or the pseudogene TRBV3-2) and TRBJ1-2; 8 nucleotides align to TRBD1. This CDR3 is 15 amino acids long. The ends lost 4 bases at V and 4 bases at J; junction bases unmatched: 8. The V gene's germline CDR1 is LGHDT and CDR2 YNNKEL (reference sequence). The CDR3 bases are TGTGCCAGCAGCCGACAGGGGTATGAAATCTATGGCTACACCTTC. This sequence encodes CASSRQGYEIYGYTF.